Below are 26 T cell receptor beta chains sequenced from a single sample in a study of blood T cell repertoires in COVID-19. The protocol was immunoSEQ multiplex PCR, while the TCRdb copy is restricted to in-frame clones and leaves out a portion. The data show some 120,000 clones, around 83% seen once. The material sequenced was peripheral blood. These receptors were taken from a man older than 75 with active or convalescent COVID-19.

The chain uses TRBV11-2 and TRBJ2-4; D may be TRBD1 (5 bases). Per the germline V gene, CDR1 is SGHAT and CDR2 is FQNNGV. The CDR3 is 15 residues long. V shed 2 bases and J shed 0 bases, with 8 bases lying between them. In DNA form, the CDR3 reads TGTGCCAGCAGCTTAAGCACAGGAGCCAAAAACATTCAGTACTTC. This translates into CASSLSTGAKNIQYF.

This clone appeared a few times. Other DNA sequences within the sample encode an identical CDR3. The V and J genes are TRBV14 and TRBJ1-2; TRBD1 aligns across 8 bases. From germline, CDR1 is SGHDN and CDR2 FVKESK. CDR3 length: 14 amino acids. The junction had 5 bases not matched to a gene; V was cut back by 4 bases and J by 4 bases. This chain's CDR3 is CASSPGQGGYGYTF. DNA for the CDR3: TGTGCCAGCAGCCCCGGACAGGGAGGCTATGGCTACACCTTC.

The rearrangement links TRBV2 to TRBJ2-3; D is possibly TRBD2 (6 bases). Germline loops: CDR1 SNHLY, CDR2 FYNNEI. The CDR3 consists of 16 residues. V was trimmed by 6 bases and J by 0 bases, leaving 16 bases between them. As DNA, the CDR3 is TGTGCCAGCAGGGGAGGTAGCGGAACTAGCACAGATACGCAGTATTTT. Amino acid sequence: CASRGGSGTSTDTQYF.

The chain links TRBV7-3 to TRBJ1-1; D uncertain. CDR1 is SGHTA, CDR2 FQGTGA, per germline. The CDR3 length is 13 residues. The V end was cut by 3 bases, the J end by 11 bases, with 16 bases between. The CDR3 sequence is CASSLTLTREAFF. DNA for the CDR3: TGTGCCAGCAGCTTGACACTGACCCGTGAGGCTTTCTTT.

This chain links TRBV6-2 or TRBV6-3 with TRBJ1-3, with D maybe TRBD1 (6 bases). Looked up from germline, CDR1 is MNHEY and CDR2 is SVGEGT. The ends were cut back, 0 bases at V and 0 bases at J, with 6 bases in the middle. The CDR3 consists of 15 residues. CDR3 bases: TGTGCCAGCAGTTACTCGACAGGCTCTGGAAACACCATATATTTT. Amino acids: CASSYSTGSGNTIYF.

This clone appeared a single time. This sequence joins TRBV6-6 and TRBJ1-4, with 12 bases aligning to TRBD1. Germline assignment: CDR1 MNHNY and CDR2 SVGAGI (reference sequence). The V and J ends lost 5 bases and 3 bases, in that order; junction bases with no gene match: 10. This CDR3 comprises 18 residues. The CDR3 is CASSRPGTGGEANEKLFF. In DNA, the CDR3 is TGTGCCAGCAGTCGACCCGGGACAGGGGGCGAAGCTAATGAAAAACTGTTTTTT.

The V call is TRBV2, the J call TRBJ2-3; possible D gene TRBD2, 7 bases. V lost 4 bases and J 2 bases, leaving 13 bases between the germline ends. This CDR3 region has 15 residues. The germline V gene encodes CDR1 SNHLY and CDR2 FYNNEI. CDR3: CASSGAGAYTDTQYF. Here the CDR3 DNA reads TGTGCCAGCAGTGGTGCGGGGGCCTACACAGATACGCAGTATTTT. The variable domain in full, completed from reference TRBV2 and TRBJ2-3, reads EPEVTQTPSHQVTQMGQEVILRCVPISNHLYFYWYRQILGQKVEFLVSFYNNEISEKSEIFDDQFSVERPDGSNFTLKIRSTKLEDSAMYFCASSGAGAYTDTQYFGPGTRLTVL.

This chain links TRBV19 with TRBJ2-3; 7 bases line up with TRBD2. This CDR3 spans 15 amino acids. Germline V gene sequence: CDR1 LNHDA, CDR2 SQIVND (reference sequence). Trimming took 5 bases from V and 2 from J; bases not matched to a gene: 7. CDR3 protein: CASSEGRAATDTQYF. The CDR3 coding sequence is TGTGCCAGTAGTGAGGGGAGGGCGGCCACAGATACGCAGTATTTT.

The chain couples TRBV2 to TRBJ2-7; TRBD2 agrees at 12 bases. CDR1 is SNHLY, CDR2 FYNNEI, per germline. J gave up 4 bases and V 7 bases, and 8 bases lay outside the gene matches. This CDR3 comprises 15 residues. This CDR3 reads CASTVRTSGEYEQYF. The CDR3 DNA reads TGTGCCAGCACAGTGCGGACTAGCGGGGAATACGAGCAGTACTTC.

The chain is built from TRBV5-5 and TRBJ1-4, with D tentatively TRBD1 (6 bases). Germline assignment: CDR1 SGHKS and CDR2 YYEKEE (reference sequence). The CDR3 spans 12 residues. Trimming removed 4 bases from V and 8 bases from J, with 9 bases in between. The CDR3 coding sequence is TGTGCCAGCAGCCAACAGGGAGAAAAACTGTTTTTT. It yields the protein CASSQQGEKLFF.

The V and J genes are TRBV5-1 and TRBJ1-1, with TRBD1 as a possible D gene (5 bases). V was shortened by 4 bases and J by 3 bases, with 25 bases between the two germline ends. The CDR3 is made up of 18 amino acids. The germline V gene encodes CDR1 SGHRS and CDR2 YFSETQ. The CDR3 sequence is CASSSLAGNSGKDTEAFF. CDR3 sequence (DNA): TGCGCCAGCAGCAGTTTGGCAGGGAATAGTGGGAAGGACACTGAAGCTTTCTTT.

The rearrangement links TRBV7-3 to TRBJ2-3; 8 bases match TRBD2. V lost 3 bases, J lost 1 base, and 3 bases stayed unmatched. The CDR3 loop spans 15 amino acids. The V gene's germline CDR1 is SGHTA and CDR2 FQGTGA. CDR3 loop: CASSFSGERTDTQYF. CDR3 coding DNA: TGTGCCAGCAGCTTTAGCGGGGAACGCACAGATACGCAGTATTTT.

This sequence joins TRBV19 and TRBJ1-6, with D unresolved. V was cut by 6 bases and J by 7 bases, with 10 bases left in between. Per the germline V gene, CDR1 is LNHDA and CDR2 is SQIVND (reference sequence). The CDR3 extends over 13 amino acids. CDR3 nucleotides: TGTGCCAGTAGCCCGCCGGGGAATTCACCCCTCCACTTT. This sequence encodes CASSPPGNSPLHF.

The CDR3 protein is CASSLTGNSYEQYF. In nucleotides, the CDR3 is TGTGCCAGCAGCCTGACAGGGAACTCCTACGAGCAGTACTTC. The rearrangement links TRBV6-5 to TRBJ2-7, with TRBD1 matching over 7 bases. Germline assignment: CDR1 MNHEY and CDR2 SVGAGI. The CDR3 length is 14 residues. Trimming removed 6 bases from V and 0 bases from J; junction bases left unmatched: 5.

In regard to this clone: At one of its ends the junction is not consistent with the germline gene, which may arise from a read error. This rearrangement joins TRBV7-9 to TRBJ1-6; D gene unclear. The CDR3 consists of 12 residues. Germline V CDR1 and CDR2: SEHNR, FQNEAQ (reference sequence). CDR3 sequence reads: CASSPFISHLHF. The CDR3 DNA is TGTGCCAGCAGCCCCTTTATTTCACACCTCCACTTT.

The chain links TRBV5-1 to TRBJ1-4, with TRBD1 matching 7 bases. The trim removed 4 bases at V and 7 bases at J, leaving 4 bases unmatched. The V gene's germline CDR1 is SGHRS and CDR2 YFSETQ. The CDR3 length is 13 residues. CDR3 DNA sequence: TGCGCCAGCAGCCCGGGACAGTTTGAAAAACTGTTTTTT. Amino acid sequence: CASSPGQFEKLFF.

The chain employs TRBV28 and TRBJ1-3; D gene ambiguous. V lost 8 bases to trimming and J lost 1 base, with 15 bases between them. CDR1 MDHEN and CDR2 SYDVKM come from the germline V gene. This CDR3 comprises 15 residues. The CDR3 nucleotides are TGTGCCAGCGTCCCCGGTGCCCTTTCTGGAAACACCATATATTTT. This sequence encodes CASVPGALSGNTIYF.

The chain has TRBV4-3 and TRBJ2-3, with TRBD2 matching 8 bases. Germline CDR1 and CDR2: LGHNA and YSLEER. The length of the CDR3 is 18 residues. With V trimmed by 0 bases and J by 0 bases, 8 bases remained unmatched. The chain's CDR3 is CASSQEPTSVLSTDTQYF. CDR3 in DNA: TGCGCCAGCAGCCAAGAGCCGACTAGCGTTCTCAGCACAGATACGCAGTATTTT.

The V and J genes are TRBV12-3 or TRBV12-4 and TRBJ2-1, with a possible D match to TRBD2 (5 bases). This CDR3 has 13 amino acids. Trimming took 0 bases from V and 12 from J, leaving 12 bases between them. The CDR3 region has the DNA TGTGCCAGCAGTTTAGCGAGGGCCGAGGGGCAGTTCTTC. Translated: CASSLARAEGQFF.

This rearrangement joins TRBV7-2 to TRBJ1-1, with a possible D match to TRBD1 (6 bases). CDR3 length: 13 residues. Germline V gene lookup returns CDR1 SGHTA and CDR2 FQGNSA. V was shortened by 1 base and J by 5 bases, with 8 bases between the two germline ends. CDR3 loop: CASSLGGQTEAFF. The CDR3 DNA reads as TGTGCCAGCAGCTTAGGGGGGCAAACTGAAGCTTTCTTT.

This chain uses TRBV6-2 or TRBV6-3 with TRBJ2-7; 12 bases line up with TRBD2. The CDR3 has 16 residues. V was pared by 5 bases and J by 5 bases, with 10 bases of the junction left unmatched. The germline V gene encodes CDR1 MNHEY and CDR2 SVGEGT. CDR3 amino acids: CASSRRLAGERNEQYF. CDR3 DNA: TGTGCCAGCAGTCGAAGACTAGCGGGGGAACGCAACGAGCAGTACTTC.

V gene TRBV9 combines with J gene TRBJ1-2; 9 bases agree with TRBD1. V was pared by 0 bases and J by 7 bases, with 7 bases of the junction left unmatched. The CDR3 length is 15 residues. Looked up from germline, CDR1 is SGDLS and CDR2 is YYNGEE. For the CDR3, the DNA is TGTGCCAGCAGCGTAGGGGATGACAGGGGGGTTGGCTACACCTTC. Translating it yields CASSVGDDRGVGYTF.

J is TRBJ2-7 and V is TRBV19; no clear D. The CDR3 runs 13 residues. Trimming removed 4 bases from V and 3 bases from J, with 10 bases in between. Germline assignment: CDR1 LNHDA and CDR2 SQIVND (reference sequence). The CDR3 DNA reads as TGTGCCAGTAGTACGACTGCTCACTACGAGCAGTACTTC. Its protein is CASSTTAHYEQYF.

The chain recombines TRBV6-5 with TRBJ1-2; 12 bases map to TRBD1. The trim removed 2 bases at V and 8 bases at J, leaving 6 bases unmatched. Germline V gene lookup returns CDR1 MNHEY and CDR2 SVGAGI. The CDR3 spans 15 residues. Here the CDR3 DNA reads TGTGCCAGCAGTTACGGGCGGGACAGGGGGCTAGGCTACACCTTC. Its protein is CASSYGRDRGLGYTF.

To note about this clone: The sample holds other DNA sequences that translate to the same CDR3. The rearrangement uses TRBV7-6 and TRBJ1-6; TRBD1 aligns across 10 bases. Germline loops: CDR1 SGHVS, CDR2 FNYEAQ. V was clipped by 5 bases and J by 4 bases; unmatched bases: 2. The CDR3 length is 15 residues. CDR3 amino acids: CASSPGQGYNSPLHF. CDR3 in DNA: TGTGCCAGCAGCCCGGGACAGGGGTATAATTCACCCCTCCACTTT. Full variable domain (rest looked up from reference TRBV7-6 and TRBJ1-6): GAGVSQSPRYKVTKRGQDVALRCDPISGHVSLYWYRQALGQGPEFLTYFNYEAQQDKSGLPNDRFSAERPEGSISTLTIQRTEQRDSAMYRCASSPGQGYNSPLHFGNGTRLTVT.

The rearrangement links TRBV6-2 or TRBV6-3 to TRBJ2-7; 8 bases are shared with TRBD1. The CDR3 length is 16 residues. Germline V CDR1 and CDR2: MNHEY, SVGEGT. V shed 2 bases, J shed 5 bases, and the junction held 11 bases outside the gene matches. DNA of the CDR3: TGTGCCAGCAGTTACGGTACAGGGGGTCTGTGGGACGAGCAGTACTTC. Translation gives CASSYGTGGLWDEQYF.